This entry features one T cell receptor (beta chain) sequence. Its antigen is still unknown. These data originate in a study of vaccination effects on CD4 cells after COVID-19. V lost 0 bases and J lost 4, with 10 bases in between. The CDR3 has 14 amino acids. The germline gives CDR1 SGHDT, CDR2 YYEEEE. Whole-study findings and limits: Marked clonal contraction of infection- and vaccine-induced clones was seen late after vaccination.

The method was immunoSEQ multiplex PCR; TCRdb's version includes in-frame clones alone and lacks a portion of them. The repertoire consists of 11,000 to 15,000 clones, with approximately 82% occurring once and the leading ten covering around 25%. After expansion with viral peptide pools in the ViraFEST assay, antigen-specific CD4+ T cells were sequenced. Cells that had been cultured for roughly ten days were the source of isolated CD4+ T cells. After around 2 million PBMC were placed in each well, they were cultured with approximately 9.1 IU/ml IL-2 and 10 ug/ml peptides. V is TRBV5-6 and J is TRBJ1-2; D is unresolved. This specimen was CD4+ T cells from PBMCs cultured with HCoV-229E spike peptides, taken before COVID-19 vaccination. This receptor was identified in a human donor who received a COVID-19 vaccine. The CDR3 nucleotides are TGTGCCAGCAGCTTGGCCCAGATTCTCTATGGCTACACCTTC. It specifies CASSLAQILYGYTF.